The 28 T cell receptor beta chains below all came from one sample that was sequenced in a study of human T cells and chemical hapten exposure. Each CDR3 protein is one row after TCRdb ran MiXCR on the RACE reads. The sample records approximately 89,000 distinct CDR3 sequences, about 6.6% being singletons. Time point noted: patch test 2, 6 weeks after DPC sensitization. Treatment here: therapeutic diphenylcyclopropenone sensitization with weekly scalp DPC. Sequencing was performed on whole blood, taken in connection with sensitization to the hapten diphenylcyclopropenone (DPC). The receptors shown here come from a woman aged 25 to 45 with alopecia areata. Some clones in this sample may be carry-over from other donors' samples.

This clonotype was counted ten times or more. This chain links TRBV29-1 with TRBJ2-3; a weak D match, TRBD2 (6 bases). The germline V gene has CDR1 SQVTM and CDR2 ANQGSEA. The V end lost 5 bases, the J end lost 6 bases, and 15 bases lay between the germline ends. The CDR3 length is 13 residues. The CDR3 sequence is CSVPWGGADTQYF. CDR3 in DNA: TGCAGCGTTCCCTGGGGAGGCGCCGATACGCAGTATTTT.

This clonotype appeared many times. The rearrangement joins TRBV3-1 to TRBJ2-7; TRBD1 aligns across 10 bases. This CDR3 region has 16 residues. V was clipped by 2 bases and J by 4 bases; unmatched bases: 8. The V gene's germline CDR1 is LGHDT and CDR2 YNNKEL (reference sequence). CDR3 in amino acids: CASSQTMTGGGYEQYF. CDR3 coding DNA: TGTGCCAGCAGCCAAACCATGACAGGGGGCGGATACGAGCAGTACTTC.

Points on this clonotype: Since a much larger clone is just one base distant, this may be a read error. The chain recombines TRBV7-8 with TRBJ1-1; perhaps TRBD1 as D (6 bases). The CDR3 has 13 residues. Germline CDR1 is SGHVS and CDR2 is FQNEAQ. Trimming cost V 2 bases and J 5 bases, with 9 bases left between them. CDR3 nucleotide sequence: TGTGCCAGCAGCTTACGGGGGGCTACTGAAGCTTTCTTT. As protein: CASSLRGATEAFF.

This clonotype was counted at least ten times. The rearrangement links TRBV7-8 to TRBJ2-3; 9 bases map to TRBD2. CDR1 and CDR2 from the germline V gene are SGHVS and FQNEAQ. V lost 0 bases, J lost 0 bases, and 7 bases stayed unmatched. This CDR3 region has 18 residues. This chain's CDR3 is CASSLAGGGAPSTDTQYF. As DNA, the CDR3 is TGTGCCAGCAGCTTAGCGGGCGGGGGGGCGCCTAGCACAGATACGCAGTATTTT.

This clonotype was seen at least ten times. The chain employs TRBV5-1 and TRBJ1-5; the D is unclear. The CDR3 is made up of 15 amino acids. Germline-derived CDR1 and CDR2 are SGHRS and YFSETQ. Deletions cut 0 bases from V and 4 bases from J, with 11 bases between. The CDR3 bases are TGCGCCAGCAGCTTGGCGGGTGGAGGGAATCAGCCCCAGCATTTT. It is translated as CASSLAGGGNQPQHF.

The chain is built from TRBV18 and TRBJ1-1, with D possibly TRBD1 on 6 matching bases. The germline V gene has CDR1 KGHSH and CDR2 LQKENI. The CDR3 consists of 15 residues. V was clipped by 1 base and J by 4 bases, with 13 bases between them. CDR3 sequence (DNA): TGTGCCAGCTCACCACTGACAGGAGCGGGCACTGAAGCTTTCTTT. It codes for CASSPLTGAGTEAFF.

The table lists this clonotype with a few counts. The CDR3 coding sequence is TGCAGTGCTAGCGTCGGGGGAGAAGCTTTCTTT. This gives the protein CSASVGGEAFF. The chain recombines TRBV20-1 with TRBJ1-1, with D maybe TRBD1 (5 bases). The CDR3 is 11 amino acids. Looked up from germline, CDR1 is DFQATT and CDR2 is SNEGSKA (reference sequence). V was pared by 3 bases and J by 8 bases, with 10 bases between.

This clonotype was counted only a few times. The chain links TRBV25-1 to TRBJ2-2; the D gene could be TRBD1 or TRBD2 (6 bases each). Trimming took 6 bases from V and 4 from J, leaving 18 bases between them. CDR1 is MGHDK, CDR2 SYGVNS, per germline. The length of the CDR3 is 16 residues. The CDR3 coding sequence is TGTGCCAGCAGGGGACTGGCAGGGGTAAGCACCGGGGAGCTGTTTTTT. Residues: CASRGLAGVSTGELFF.

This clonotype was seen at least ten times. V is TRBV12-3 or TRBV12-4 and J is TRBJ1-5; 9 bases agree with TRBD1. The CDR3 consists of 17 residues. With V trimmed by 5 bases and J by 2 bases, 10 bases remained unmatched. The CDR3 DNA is TGTGCCAGCAGTCCCCGGGACAGGGTTCGTGGCAATCAGCCCCAGCATTTT. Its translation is CASSPRDRVRGNQPQHF.

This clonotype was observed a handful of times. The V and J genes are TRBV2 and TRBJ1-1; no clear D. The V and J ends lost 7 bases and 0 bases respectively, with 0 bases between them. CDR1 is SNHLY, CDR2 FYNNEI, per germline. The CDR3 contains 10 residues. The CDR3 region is CASMNTEAFF. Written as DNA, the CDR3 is TGTGCCAGCATGAACACTGAAGCTTTCTTT. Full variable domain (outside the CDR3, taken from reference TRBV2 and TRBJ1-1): EPEVTQTPSHQVTQMGQEVILRCVPISNHLYFYWYRQILGQKVEFLVSFYNNEISEKSEIFDDQFSVERPDGSNFTLKIRSTKLEDSAMYFCASMNTEAFFGQGTRLTVV.

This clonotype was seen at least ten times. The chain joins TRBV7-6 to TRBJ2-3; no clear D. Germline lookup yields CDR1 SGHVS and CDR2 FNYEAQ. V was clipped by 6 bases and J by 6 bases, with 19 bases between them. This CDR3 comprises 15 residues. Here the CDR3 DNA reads TGTGCCAGCAGGCCTTCGGGCAGAAATACTGATACGCAGTATTTT. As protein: CASRPSGRNTDTQYF. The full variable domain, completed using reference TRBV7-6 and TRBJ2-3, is GAGVSQSPRYKVTKRGQDVALRCDPISGHVSLYWYRQALGQGPEFLTYFNYEAQQDKSGLPNDRFSAERPEGSISTLTIQRTEQRDSAMYRCASRPSGRNTDTQYFGPGTRLTVL.

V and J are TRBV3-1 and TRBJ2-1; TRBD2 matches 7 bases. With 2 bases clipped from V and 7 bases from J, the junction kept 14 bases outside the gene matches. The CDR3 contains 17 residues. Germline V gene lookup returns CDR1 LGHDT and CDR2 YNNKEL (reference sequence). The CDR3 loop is CASSQRRSGASPNEQFF. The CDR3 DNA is TGTGCCAGCAGCCAACGACGCAGCGGGGCGAGTCCGAATGAGCAGTTCTTC.

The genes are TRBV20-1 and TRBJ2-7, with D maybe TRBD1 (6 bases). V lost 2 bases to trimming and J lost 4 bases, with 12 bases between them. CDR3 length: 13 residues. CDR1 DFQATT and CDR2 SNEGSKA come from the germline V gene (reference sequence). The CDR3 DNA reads TGCAGTGCTAGAAGAACAGGGATGTACGAGCAGTACTTC. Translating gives CSARRTGMYEQYF.

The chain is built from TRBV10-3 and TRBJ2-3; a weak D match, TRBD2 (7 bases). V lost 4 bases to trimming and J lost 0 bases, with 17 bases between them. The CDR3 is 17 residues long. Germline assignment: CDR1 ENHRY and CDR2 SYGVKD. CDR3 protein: CAISGTGGLTSTDTQYF. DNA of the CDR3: TGTGCCATCAGTGGGACGGGGGGCCTGACTAGCACAGATACGCAGTATTTT.

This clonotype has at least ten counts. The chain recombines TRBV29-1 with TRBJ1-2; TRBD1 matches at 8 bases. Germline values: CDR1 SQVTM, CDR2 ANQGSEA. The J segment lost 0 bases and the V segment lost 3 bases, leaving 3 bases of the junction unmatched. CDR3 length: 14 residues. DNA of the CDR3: TGCAGCGTTGACGCGGACAGGGCTAACTATGGCTACACCTTC. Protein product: CSVDADRANYGYTF.

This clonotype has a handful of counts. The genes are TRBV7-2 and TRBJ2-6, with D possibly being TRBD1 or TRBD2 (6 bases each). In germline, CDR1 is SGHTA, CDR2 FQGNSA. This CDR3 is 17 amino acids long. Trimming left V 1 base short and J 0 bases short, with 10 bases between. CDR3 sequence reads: CASSLESGASGANVLTF. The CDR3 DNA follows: TGTGCCAGCAGCTTAGAGTCGGGGGCCTCTGGGGCCAACGTCCTGACTTTC.

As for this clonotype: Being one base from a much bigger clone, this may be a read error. The CDR3 coding sequence is TGTGCCAGCAGTGAGTACGGTAGCAGGAGCTCCTGCAATGAGCAGTTCTTC. The encoded protein is CASSEYGSRSSCNEQFF. V is TRBV2 and J is TRBJ2-1; D uncertain. Germline V gene data show CDR1 as SNHLY and CDR2 as FYNNEI. The CDR3 covers 17 residues.

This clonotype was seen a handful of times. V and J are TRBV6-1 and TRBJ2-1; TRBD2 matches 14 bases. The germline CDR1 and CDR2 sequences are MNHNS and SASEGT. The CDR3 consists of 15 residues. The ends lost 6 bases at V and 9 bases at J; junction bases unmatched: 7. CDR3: CASRLTSGGAAEQFF. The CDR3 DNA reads TGTGCCAGCAGGCTGACTAGCGGGGGGGCCGCTGAGCAGTTCTTC.

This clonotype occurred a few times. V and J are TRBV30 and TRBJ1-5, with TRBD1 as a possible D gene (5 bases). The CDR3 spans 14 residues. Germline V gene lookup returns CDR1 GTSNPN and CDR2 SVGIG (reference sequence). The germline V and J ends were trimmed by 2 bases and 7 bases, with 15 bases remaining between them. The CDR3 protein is CAWSRLGRDQPQHF. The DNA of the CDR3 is TGTGCCTGGAGTCGTCTAGGGAGGGACCAGCCCCAGCATTTT.

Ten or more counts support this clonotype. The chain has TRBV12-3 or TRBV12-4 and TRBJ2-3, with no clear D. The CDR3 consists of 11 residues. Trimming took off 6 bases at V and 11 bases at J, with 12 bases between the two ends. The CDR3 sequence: CASSATPRQYF. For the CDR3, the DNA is TGTGCCAGCAGCGCGACCCCGAGGCAGTATTTT.

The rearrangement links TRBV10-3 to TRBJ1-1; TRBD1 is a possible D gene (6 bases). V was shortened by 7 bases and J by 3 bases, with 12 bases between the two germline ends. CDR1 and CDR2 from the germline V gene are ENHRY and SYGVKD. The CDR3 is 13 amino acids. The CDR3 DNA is TGTGCCATCAAGGACAGTTACGACACTGAAGCTTTCTTT. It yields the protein CAIKDSYDTEAFF.

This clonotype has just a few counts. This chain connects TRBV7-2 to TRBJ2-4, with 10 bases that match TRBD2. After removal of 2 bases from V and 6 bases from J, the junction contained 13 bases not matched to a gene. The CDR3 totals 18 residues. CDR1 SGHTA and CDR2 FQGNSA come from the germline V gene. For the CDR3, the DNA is TGTGCCAGCAGCTTAAGTACGCTAGCGGGGGCCCCGGGAAACATTCAGTACTTC. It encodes CASSLSTLAGAPGNIQYF.

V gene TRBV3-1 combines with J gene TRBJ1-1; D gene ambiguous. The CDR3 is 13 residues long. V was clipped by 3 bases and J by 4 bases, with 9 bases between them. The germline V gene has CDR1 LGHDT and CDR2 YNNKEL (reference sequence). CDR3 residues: CASSQYTGTEAFF. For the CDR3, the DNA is TGTGCCAGCAGCCAGTACACGGGCACTGAAGCTTTCTTT.

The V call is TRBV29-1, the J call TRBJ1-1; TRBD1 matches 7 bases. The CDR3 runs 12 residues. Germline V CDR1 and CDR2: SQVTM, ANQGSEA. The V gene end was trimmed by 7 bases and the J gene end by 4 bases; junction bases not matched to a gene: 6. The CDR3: CSGNRGPTEAFF. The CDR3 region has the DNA TGCAGCGGAAACAGGGGACCCACTGAAGCTTTCTTT.

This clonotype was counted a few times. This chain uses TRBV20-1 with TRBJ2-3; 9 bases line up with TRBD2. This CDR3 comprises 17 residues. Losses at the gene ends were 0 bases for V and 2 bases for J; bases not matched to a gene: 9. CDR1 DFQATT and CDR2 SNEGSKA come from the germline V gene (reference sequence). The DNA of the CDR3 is TGCAGTGCTAGAGACTTGGGGGCTAGCGGGGACACAGATACGCAGTATTTT. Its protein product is CSARDLGASGDTDTQYF.

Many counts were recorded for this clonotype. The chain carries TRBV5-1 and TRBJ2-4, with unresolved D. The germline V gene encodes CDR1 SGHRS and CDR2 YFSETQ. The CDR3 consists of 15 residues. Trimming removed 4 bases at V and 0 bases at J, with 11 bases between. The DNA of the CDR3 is TGCGCCAGCAGCGTCCTACTTTCAGCCAAAAACATTCAGTACTTC. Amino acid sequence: CASSVLLSAKNIQYF.

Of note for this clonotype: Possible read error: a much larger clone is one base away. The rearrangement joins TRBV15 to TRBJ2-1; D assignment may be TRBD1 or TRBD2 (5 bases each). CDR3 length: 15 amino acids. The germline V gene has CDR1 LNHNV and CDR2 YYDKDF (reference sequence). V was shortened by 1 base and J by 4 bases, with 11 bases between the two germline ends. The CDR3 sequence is CATSRGGLRYNEQFF. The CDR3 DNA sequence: TGTGCCACCAGCAGAGGGGGGTTACGGTACAATGAGCAGTTCTTC.

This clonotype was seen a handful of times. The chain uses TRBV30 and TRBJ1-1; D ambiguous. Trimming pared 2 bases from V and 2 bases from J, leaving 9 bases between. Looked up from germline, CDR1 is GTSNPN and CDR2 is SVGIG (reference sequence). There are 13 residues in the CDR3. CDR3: CAWSMGFNTEAFF. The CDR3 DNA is TGTGCCTGGAGTATGGGCTTCAACACTGAAGCTTTCTTT.